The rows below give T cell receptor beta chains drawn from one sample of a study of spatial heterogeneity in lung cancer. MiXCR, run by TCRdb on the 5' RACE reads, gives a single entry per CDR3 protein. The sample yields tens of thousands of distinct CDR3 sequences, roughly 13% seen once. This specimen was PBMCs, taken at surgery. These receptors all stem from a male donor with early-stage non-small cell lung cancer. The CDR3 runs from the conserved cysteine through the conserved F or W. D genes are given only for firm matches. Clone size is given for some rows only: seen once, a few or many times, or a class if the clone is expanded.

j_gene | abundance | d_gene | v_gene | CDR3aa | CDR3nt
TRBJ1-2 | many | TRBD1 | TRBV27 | CASSTQGANYGYTF | TGTGCCAGCAGTACACAGGGGGCTAACTATGGCTACACCTTC
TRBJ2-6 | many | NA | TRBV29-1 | CSVALLPSSGANVLTF | TGCAGCGTTGCCCTACTCCCGAGCTCTGGGGCCAACGTCCTGACTTTC
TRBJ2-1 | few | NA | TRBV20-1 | CSARDFRTYNEQFF | TGCAGTGCTAGAGATTTTAGAACTTACAATGAGCAGTTCTTC
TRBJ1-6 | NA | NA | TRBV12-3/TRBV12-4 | CASRSFGDSPLHF | TGTGCCAGCAGATCGTTCGGGGATTCACCCCTCCACTTT
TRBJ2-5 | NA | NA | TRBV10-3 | CAISGGGTDQETQYF | TGTGCCATCAGTGGAGGAGGGACAGACCAAGAGACCCAGTACTTC
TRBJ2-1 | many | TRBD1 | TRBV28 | CASLDRGSYNEQFF | TGTGCCAGCTTGGACAGGGGCTCCTACAATGAGCAGTTCTTC
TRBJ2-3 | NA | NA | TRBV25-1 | CASSEWAGGTDTQYF | TGTGCCAGCAGTGAATGGGCAGGGGGCACAGATACGCAGTATTTT
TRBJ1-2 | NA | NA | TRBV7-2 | CASSLVSKQSYGYTF | TGTGCCAGCAGCTTAGTGTCGAAGCAGAGCTATGGCTACACCTTC
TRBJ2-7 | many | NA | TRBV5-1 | CASTPDGGLDEQYF | TGCGCCAGCACCCCCGACGGGGGTTTGGACGAGCAGTACTTC
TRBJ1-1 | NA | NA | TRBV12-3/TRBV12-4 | CASSVFTGNTEAFF | TGTGCCAGCTCAGTTTTCACAGGGAACACTGAAGCTTTCTTT
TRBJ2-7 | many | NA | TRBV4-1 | CASSQERDREQYF | TGCGCCAGCAGCCAAGAAAGGGATCGCGAGCAGTACTTC
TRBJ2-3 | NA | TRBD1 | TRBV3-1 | CASSPRTGMTDTQYF | TGTGCCAGCAGCCCACGGACAGGGATGACAGATACGCAGTATTTT
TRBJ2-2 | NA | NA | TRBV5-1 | CASSFSRWAGELFF | TGCGCCAGCAGCTTCTCTCGTTGGGCCGGGGAGCTGTTTTTT
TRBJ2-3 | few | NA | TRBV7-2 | CASRSDPAGTDTQYF | TGTGCCAGCAGATCAGACCCGGCCGGCACAGATACGCAGTATTTT
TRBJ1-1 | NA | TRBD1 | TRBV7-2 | CASSLRGRDTEAFF | TGTGCCAGCAGCCTCAGGGGGCGCGACACTGAAGCTTTCTTT
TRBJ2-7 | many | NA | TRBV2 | CASNRVEKAEQYF | TGTGCCAGCAACCGGGTCGAAAAGGCCGAGCAGTACTTC
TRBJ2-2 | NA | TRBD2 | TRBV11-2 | CASSLSLAGPPGELFF | TGTGCCAGCAGCCTATCACTAGCGGGGCCGCCCGGGGAGCTGTTTTTT
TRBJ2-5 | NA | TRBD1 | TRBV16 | CASSQSTGGQETQYF | TGTGCCAGCAGCCAATCTACAGGGGGCCAAGAGACCCAGTACTTC
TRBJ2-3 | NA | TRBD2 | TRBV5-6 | CASSYRTSGRGDTQYF | TGTGCCAGCAGCTATCGGACTAGCGGGAGGGGAGATACGCAGTATTTT
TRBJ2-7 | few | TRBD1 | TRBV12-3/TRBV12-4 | CASSFGDSTVRQYF | TGTGCCAGCAGTTTCGGGGACAGTACCGTCCGGCAGTACTTC
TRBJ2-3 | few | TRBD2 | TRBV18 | CASSPPQGLATDTQYF | TGTGCCAGCTCACCACCTCAGGGACTAGCCACAGATACGCAGTATTTT
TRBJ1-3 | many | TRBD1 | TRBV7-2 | CASSPGTGPGNTIYF | TGTGCCAGCAGCCCCGGGACAGGGCCTGGAAACACCATATATTTT
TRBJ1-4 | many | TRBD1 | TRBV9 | CASSVAETGGNEKLFF | TGTGCCAGCAGCGTAGCTGAGACAGGGGGTAATGAAAAACTGTTTTTT
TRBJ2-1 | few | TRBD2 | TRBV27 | CASSPPGLAGGPREQFF | TGTGCCAGCAGCCCACCGGGACTAGCGGGAGGGCCTCGGGAGCAGTTCTTC
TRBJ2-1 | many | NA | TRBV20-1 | CSARAGEGGYEQFF | TGCAGTGCTAGAGCTGGAGAAGGGGGTTATGAGCAGTTCTTC
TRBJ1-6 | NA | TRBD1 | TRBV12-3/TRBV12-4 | CASSFRDRGSPLHF | TGTGCCAGCAGTTTTCGGGACAGGGGTTCACCCCTCCACTTT
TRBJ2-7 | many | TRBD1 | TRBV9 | CASSVDGTGPREQYF | TGTGCCAGCAGCGTAGATGGGACAGGGCCTAGGGAGCAGTACTTC
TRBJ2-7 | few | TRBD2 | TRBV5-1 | CASSPQAGDYEQYF | TGCGCCAGCAGCCCCCAAGCGGGAGACTACGAGCAGTACTTC
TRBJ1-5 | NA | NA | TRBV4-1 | CASSQSYGNQPQHF | TGCGCCAGCAGCCAAAGTTACGGGAATCAGCCCCAGCATTTT
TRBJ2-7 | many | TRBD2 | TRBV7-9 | CASSPPLLAGYEQYF | TGTGCCAGCAGCCCACCTCTGTTAGCGGGTTACGAGCAGTACTTC
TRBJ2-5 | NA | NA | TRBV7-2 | CASSFSGAETQYF | TGTGCCAGCAGCTTCTCAGGGGCAGAGACCCAGTACTTC
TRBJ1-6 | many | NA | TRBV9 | CASSAGHPSYNSPLHF | TGTGCCAGCAGCGCGGGACACCCCTCCTATAATTCACCCCTCCACTTT
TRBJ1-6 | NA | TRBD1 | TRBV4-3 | CASSQETGGINSPLHF | TGCGCCAGCAGCCAAGAGACAGGGGGCATCAATTCACCCCTCCACTTT
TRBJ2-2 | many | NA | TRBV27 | CASTGRVPTGELFF | TGTGCCAGCACTGGTAGGGTGCCCACCGGGGAGCTGTTTTTT
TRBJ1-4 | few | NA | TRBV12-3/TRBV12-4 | CASSLSREKLFF | TGTGCCAGCAGTTTGAGCAGGGAAAAACTGTTTTTT
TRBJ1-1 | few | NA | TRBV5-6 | CASSPTGGRVTEAFF | TGTGCCAGCAGCCCCACGGGCGGCAGGGTCACTGAAGCTTTCTTT
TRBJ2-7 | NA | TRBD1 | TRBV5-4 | CASSFMGQGYEQYF | TGTGCCAGCAGCTTTATGGGACAGGGCTACGAGCAGTACTTC
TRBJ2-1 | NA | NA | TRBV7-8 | CASSLFSSPYNEQFF | TGTGCCAGCAGCTTATTCAGCTCTCCTTACAATGAGCAGTTCTTC
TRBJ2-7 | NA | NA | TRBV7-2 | CASSLRGSGSEQYF | TGTGCCAGCAGCTTACGGGGGTCGGGAAGCGAGCAGTACTTC
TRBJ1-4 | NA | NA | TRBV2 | CASSPDAPNEKLFF | TGTGCCAGCAGCCCCGACGCCCCTAATGAAAAACTGTTTTTT
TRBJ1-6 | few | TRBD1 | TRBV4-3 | CASSQGGQAPRGLHF | TGCGCCAGCAGCCAAGGCGGACAGGCGCCTAGGGGCCTCCACTTT
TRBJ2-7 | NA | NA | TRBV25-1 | CASKGPRSSYEQYF | TGTGCCAGCAAGGGCCCGAGGAGCTCCTACGAGCAGTACTTC
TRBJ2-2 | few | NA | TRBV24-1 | CATSDSRGADGELFF | TGTGCCACCAGTGATTCTCGGGGGGCAGACGGGGAGCTGTTTTTT
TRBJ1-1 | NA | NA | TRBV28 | CASSPPGGRHEAFF | TGTGCCAGCAGCCCCCCCGGGGGGCGCCATGAAGCTTTCTTT
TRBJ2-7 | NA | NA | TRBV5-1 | CASSLGPGSGYEQYF | TGCGCCAGCAGCTTGGGTCCGGGGAGCGGCTACGAGCAGTACTTC
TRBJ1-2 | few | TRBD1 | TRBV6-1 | CASSYTGGEGYTF | TGTGCCAGCAGCTACACAGGGGGCGAGGGCTACACCTTC
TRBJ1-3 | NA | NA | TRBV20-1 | CSASAGVFSGNTIYF | TGCAGTGCTAGCGCAGGAGTCTTCTCTGGAAACACCATATATTTT
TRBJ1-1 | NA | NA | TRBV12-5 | CASGPQENTEAFF | TGTGCTAGTGGTCCTCAGGAGAACACTGAAGCTTTCTTT
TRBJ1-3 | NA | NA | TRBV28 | CASSPGHYSGNTIYF | TGTGCCAGCAGTCCAGGACATTACTCTGGAAACACCATATATTTT
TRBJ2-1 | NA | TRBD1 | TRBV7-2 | CASSLGFHRGQYNEQFF | TGTGCCAGCAGCTTAGGTTTCCACAGGGGACAGTACAATGAGCAGTTCTTC
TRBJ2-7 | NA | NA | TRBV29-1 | CSVDSQGSGEQYF | TGCAGCGTTGATTCGCAGGGGTCGGGAGAGCAGTACTTC
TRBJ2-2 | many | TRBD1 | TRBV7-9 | CASRPNRDRILFF | TGTGCCAGCAGACCTAACCGGGACAGGATTCTGTTTTTT
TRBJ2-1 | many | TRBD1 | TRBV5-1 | CASSMGQGAGNEQFF | TGCGCCAGCAGTATGGGACAGGGGGCGGGGAATGAGCAGTTCTTC
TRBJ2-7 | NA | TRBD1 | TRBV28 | CASRRGRGDSAAYEQYF | TGTGCCAGCCGGAGAGGTCGTGGGGACAGTGCGGCCTACGAGCAGTACTTC
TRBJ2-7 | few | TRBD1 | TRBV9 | CASSKTWADRDEQYF | TGTGCCAGCAGCAAAACCTGGGCCGACAGGGACGAGCAGTACTTC
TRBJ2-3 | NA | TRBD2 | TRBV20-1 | CSARGAAGRTDTQYF | TGCAGTGCGCGGGGGGCTGCGGGTCGCACAGATACGCAGTATTTT
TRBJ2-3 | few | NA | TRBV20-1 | CSARDWGSQQGDTQYF | TGCAGTGCTAGAGATTGGGGCAGCCAGCAGGGAGATACGCAGTATTTT
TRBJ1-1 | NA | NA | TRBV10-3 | CATHDRLNTEAFF | TGTGCCACTCACGACAGACTGAACACTGAAGCTTTCTTT
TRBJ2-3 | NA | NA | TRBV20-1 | CSASRGIPTDTQYF | TGCAGTGCTAGCAGGGGCATCCCCACAGATACGCAGTATTTT
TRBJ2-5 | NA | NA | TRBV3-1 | CASSQGHQETQYF | TGTGCCAGCAGCCAAGGACATCAAGAGACCCAGTACTTC